This TCR beta chain is drawn from a study of shared clonotypes between healthy human individuals. Study-wide points: Shared across a few donors were 4% to 6% of the naive CD4 clonotypes.

Looked up from germline, CDR1 is MGHRA and CDR2 is YSYEKL. This CDR3 spans 16 amino acids. The ends were cut back, 2 bases at V and 2 bases at J, with 16 bases in the middle. All the donors were Caucasian adults who lived in Nashville, Tennessee. In regard to this clone: Its target is unknown.

Assay used: immunoSEQ multiplex PCR; TCRdb lists only in-frame clones, some missing. The sample carries about 340,000 clones, roughly 70% recorded once. This chain connects TRBV4-1 to TRBJ2-7; possibly TRBD2 for D (6 bases). The TCR comes from a man aged 25 to 40 in good health. Input material: memory CD4+ T cells sorted from blood. This sample's subset: CD45RA-negative fraction. The CDR3 DNA reads as TGCGCCAGCAGCCAACTAACTGCGGGATCCCCCTACGAGCAGTACTTC. This gives the protein CASSQLTAGSPYEQYF.